What follows are 30 T cell receptor beta chains derived from one specimen sequenced in a study of glioma-infiltrating T cells after dendritic cell vaccination. The time point: after dendritic cell vaccination, including at tumor progression/relapse. Sequencing used immunoSEQ multiplex PCR; TCRdb keeps in-frame clones, though not all of them. The sample contains 80,000 to 95,000 clones, less than 85% of which appear only once. This sample comprised blood, obtained after dendritic cell vaccination. The receptors originated from a human donor with glioblastoma.

The table lists this clone with a few counts. The rearrangement joins TRBV19 to TRBJ2-2; D remains ambiguous. The V and J ends lost 11 bases and 8 bases respectively, with 12 bases between them. The CDR3 has 11 residues. Germline values: CDR1 LNHDA, CDR2 SQIVND (reference sequence). The DNA of the CDR3 is TGTGCCCGCCTCGGTATGGGGGAGCTGTTTTTT. Protein: CARLGMGELFF.

This clone was found once. The V call is TRBV6-1, the J call TRBJ2-7; the match to TRBD1 covers 7 bases. The germline CDR1 and CDR2 sequences are MNHNS and SASEGT. Trimming cost V 3 bases and J 2 bases; bases outside gene matches: 7. There are 15 residues in the CDR3. The CDR3 DNA reads TGTGCCAGCAGTGATTGGGACAGACTTACCTACGAGCAGTACTTC. Its translation: CASSDWDRLTYEQYF.

In nucleotides, the CDR3 is TGCGCCAGCAGCCAACGGGGGAGGGCCTTGGACGAGCAGTACTTC. It yields the protein CASSQRGRALDEQYF. The rearrangement links TRBV5-1 to TRBJ2-7; 7 bases agree with TRBD2. CDR1 is SGHRS, CDR2 YFSETQ, per germline. This CDR3 has 15 residues. Germline trimming cut 4 bases from V and 5 bases from J; bases unmatched to any gene: 12.

The genes are TRBV6-6 and TRBJ2-7; D perhaps matches TRBD1 (5 bases). Germline values: CDR1 MNHNY, CDR2 SVGAGI (reference sequence). CDR3 size: 14 residues. V was pared by 2 bases and J by 3 bases, with 11 bases between. The CDR3 reads CASSYSQGNYEQYF. CDR3 coding DNA: TGTGCCAGCAGTTACAGTCAGGGAAACTACGAGCAGTACTTC.

V and J are TRBV6-1 and TRBJ2-3; a weak D match, TRBD1 (5 bases). Between the trimmed V and J ends, which lost 2 bases and 1 base, there was a span of 10 bases. The CDR3 is 15 amino acids. Germline CDR1 MNHNS, CDR2 SASEGT. CDR3 amino acids: CASSEIQGGTDTQYF. CDR3 DNA sequence: TGTGCCAGCAGTGAAATCCAGGGCGGCACAGATACGCAGTATTTT.

This chain connects TRBV6-5 to TRBJ1-1; TRBD1 matches 7 bases. The CDR3 runs to 14 residues. The germline gives CDR1 MNHEY, CDR2 SVGAGI. V lost 6 bases, J lost 5 bases, and 9 bases stayed unmatched. The CDR3 nucleotides read TGTGCCAGCAGCCCTTCCAGGGGGAGGACTGAAGCTTTCTTT. It translates to CASSPSRGRTEAFF.

This clone was seen a handful of times. V usage is TRBV29-1 and J usage is TRBJ1-1, with D perhaps matching TRBD1 (5 bases). The germline CDR1 and CDR2 sequences are SQVTM and ANQGSEA. This CDR3 is 13 amino acids long. V shed 6 bases and J shed 1 base, with 12 bases lying between them. The CDR3 region has the DNA TGCAGCGTGTTGGGGCAGAGGAACACTGAAGCTTTCTTT. Translation: CSVLGQRNTEAFF.

In DNA form, the CDR3 reads TGTGCCAGCGGACAGGGGAAAGGGCGCTCTGGGGCCAACGTCCTGACTTTC. Protein sequence: CASGQGKGRSGANVLTF. This chain links TRBV11-2 with TRBJ2-6; 9 bases fit TRBD1. J lost 0 bases, V lost 8 bases, and 8 bases had no gene match. This CDR3 comprises 17 residues. Germline-derived CDR1 and CDR2 are SGHAT and FQNNGV.

The rearrangement joins TRBV18 to TRBJ1-2, with D possibly matching TRBD1 (6 bases). Germline CDR1 is KGHSH and CDR2 is LQKENI. V was pared by 0 bases and J by 4 bases, with 12 bases between. This CDR3 comprises 15 residues. CDR3 in amino acids: CASSPPGTRTYGYTF. DNA of the CDR3: TGTGCCAGCTCACCACCGGGGACAAGAACCTATGGCTACACCTTC. Using reference TRBV18 and TRBJ1-2 for the parts outside the CDR3, the full variable domain is NAGVMQNPRHLVRRRGQEARLRCSPMKGHSHVYWYRQLPEEGLKFMVYLQKENIIDESGMPKERFSAEFPKEGPSILRIQQVVRGDSAAYFCASSPPGTRTYGYTFGSGTRLTVV.

The chain combines TRBV7-2 with TRBJ2-2; 9 positions agree with TRBD2. Unmatched junction bases numbered 7, after V lost 0 bases and J lost 5 bases. Per germline, CDR1 SGHTA and CDR2 FQGNSA. The CDR3 sequence is 17 residues long. The CDR3 spells CASSLAASGIPTGELFF. CDR3 nucleotide sequence: TGTGCCAGCAGCTTAGCGGCTAGCGGGATCCCAACCGGGGAGCTGTTTTTT.

V and J are TRBV7-2 and TRBJ2-7, with D perhaps TRBD1 (6 bases). The germline gives CDR1 SGHTA, CDR2 FQGNSA. This CDR3 region has 15 residues. V lost 5 bases and J lost 0, with 14 bases in between. CDR3 region: CASSRTGTSSYEQYF. CDR3 DNA: TGTGCCAGCAGCCGCACCGGGACATCCTCCTACGAGCAGTACTTC. Filled out from reference TRBV7-2 and TRBJ2-7, the complete variable domain reads GAGVSQSPSNKVTEKGKDVELRCDPISGHTALYWYRQSLGQGLEFLIYFQGNSAPDKSGLPSDRFSAERTGGSVSTLTIQRTQQEDSAVYLCASSRTGTSSYEQYFGPGTRLTVT.

This chain joins TRBV25-1 and TRBJ1-3; perhaps TRBD1 as D (5 bases). Germline loops: CDR1 MGHDK, CDR2 SYGVNS. The CDR3 contains 14 residues. Trimming took off 5 bases at V and 8 bases at J, with 16 bases between the two ends. The DNA for the CDR3 is TGTGCCAGCAGTCGATCCGGGCGGGGGGACACCATATATTTT. Amino acids: CASSRSGRGDTIYF. Combining the CDR3 with reference TRBV25-1 and TRBJ1-3 gives the whole variable domain EADIYQTPRYLVIGTGKKITLECSQTMGHDKMYWYQQDPGMELHLIHYSYGVNSTEKGDLSSESTVSRIRTEHFPLTLESARPSHTSQYLCASSRSGRGDTIYFGEGSWLTVV.

The chain is built from TRBV5-8 and TRBJ2-5; D gene ambiguous. From germline, CDR1 is SGHTS and CDR2 YDEGEE. This CDR3 contains 13 residues. The ends were cut back, 0 bases at V and 3 bases at J, with 6 bases in the middle. CDR3 in amino acids: CASSLASEETQYF. In nucleotides, the CDR3 is TGTGCCAGCAGCTTGGCTAGTGAAGAGACCCAGTACTTC.

The J gene is TRBJ1-1, the V gene TRBV10-1; tentatively, D is TRBD1 (6 bases). Germline V gene sequence: CDR1 WNHNN, CDR2 SYGVQD (reference sequence). Trimming took 5 bases from V and 6 from J, leaving 34 bases between them. This CDR3 has 20 residues. The CDR3: CASSSTKKGGGKFERAEAFF. The CDR3, as DNA: TGCGCCAGCAGTTCGACCAAAAAGGGGGGGGGAAAGTTTGAACGGGCTGAAGCTTTCTTT.

This clone was seen just once. The rearrangement joins TRBV5-6 to TRBJ1-6; D unclear. The V end was cut by 1 base, the J end by 5 bases, with 7 bases between. The length of the CDR3 is 14 residues. CDR1 is SGHDT and CDR2 is YYEEEE in the germline V gene. The DNA of the CDR3 is TGTGCCAGCAGCTTGCCAATAGATAATTCACCCCTCCACTTT. Its translation: CASSLPIDNSPLHF.

The DNA of the CDR3 is TGTGCCAGCAGTGCCGGACTAGCGGAGATCTACGAGCAGTACTTC. Translated, it gives CASSAGLAEIYEQYF. J is TRBJ2-7 and V is TRBV6-1; TRBD2 matches 10 bases. Germline CDR1 reads MNHNS; CDR2 reads SASEGT. The CDR3 length is 15 residues. J was trimmed by 3 bases and V by 4 bases; bases with no gene match: 6.

This sequence joins TRBV13 and TRBJ2-5; no definite D call. The end of the DNA aligns better with TRBJ2-7, so the J call may be wrong. There are 14 residues in the CDR3. Germline values: CDR1 PRHDT, CDR2 FYEKMQ (reference sequence). CDR3: CASSLGTPSYEQYF. CDR3 nucleotide sequence: TGTGCCAGCAGCTTAGGAACGCCATCCTACGAGCAGTACTTC.

The rearrangement uses TRBV15 and TRBJ2-3; maybe TRBD1 (5 bases). CDR3 length equals 12 residues. The germline V and J ends were trimmed by 1 base and 12 bases, with 11 bases remaining between them. CDR1 and CDR2 (germline): LNHNV, YYDKDF (reference sequence). The CDR3 loop reads CATSRAQGKQYF. CDR3 nucleotide sequence: TGTGCCACCAGCAGAGCTCAGGGCAAACAGTATTTT.

The chain couples TRBV2 to TRBJ1-5; D is possibly TRBD1 (6 bases). Between the trimmed V and J ends, which lost 5 bases and 0 bases, there was a span of 23 bases. CDR3 size: 19 residues. The germline V gene has CDR1 SNHLY and CDR2 FYNNEI. Here the CDR3 reads CASSRSQGAVGNSNQPQHF. CDR3 DNA sequence: TGTGCCAGCAGTAGGTCACAGGGTGCGGTTGGGAATAGCAATCAGCCCCAGCATTTT.

The V call is TRBV7-9, the J call TRBJ2-3; TRBD2 matches 7 bases. The CDR3 spans 15 residues. With V trimmed by 1 base and J by 6 bases, 7 bases remained unmatched. The germline V gene has CDR1 SEHNR and CDR2 FQNEAQ (reference sequence). The CDR3, as DNA: TGTGCCAGCAGCTTAGTGAGTCCCGGGGGGGATACGCAGTATTTT. Translation gives CASSLVSPGGDTQYF.

This clone occurred a few times. V is TRBV16 and J is TRBJ1-2, with D tentatively TRBD1 (5 bases). This CDR3 has 14 residues. The V and J ends lost 4 bases and 8 bases respectively, with 17 bases between them. Germline CDR1 and CDR2: KGHSY and FQNENV. CDR3: CASSRGGEPGGYTF. The CDR3 region has the DNA TGTGCCAGCAGCCGCGGGGGAGAACCGGGAGGCTACACCTTC.

The CDR3, as DNA: TGTGCCAGCAGTTTATGGACAGCCAATCAGCCCCAGCATTTT. Its protein is CASSLWTANQPQHF. V gene TRBV27 combines with J gene TRBJ1-5; the D gene is possibly TRBD1 (6 bases). V was cut by 1 base and J by 3 bases, with 7 bases left in between. Germline CDR1 and CDR2: MNHEY and SMNVEV (reference sequence). CDR3 length: 14 residues.

This clone was counted once. This chain links TRBV28 with TRBJ2-7; 7 bases are shared with TRBD1. This CDR3 is built from 12 residues. Germline V gene lookup returns CDR1 MDHEN and CDR2 SYDVKM. The trim removed 7 bases at V and 5 bases at J, leaving 5 bases unmatched. CDR3 DNA: TGTGCCAGCAAACAGGGGCGAAACGAGCAGTACTTC. It codes for CASKQGRNEQYF.

J is TRBJ1-2 and V is TRBV15; no clear D gene. The CDR3 sequence is 13 residues long. Trimming pared 9 bases from V and 3 bases from J, leaving 14 bases between. Germline CDR1 LNHNV, CDR2 YYDKDF (reference sequence). Here the CDR3 reads CATSPERDYGYTF. The CDR3, as DNA: TGTGCCACGTCCCCTGAGAGGGACTATGGCTACACCTTC.

The chain employs TRBV14 and TRBJ2-2; D is perhaps TRBD2 (6 bases). Trimming cost V 6 bases and J 0 bases, with 11 bases left between them. This CDR3 contains 15 residues. Germline V gene lookup returns CDR1 SGHDN and CDR2 FVKESK. CDR3 protein: CASRHSGANTGELFF. The CDR3 nucleotides read TGTGCCAGCAGACATAGCGGCGCGAACACCGGGGAGCTGTTTTTT.

As to this clone: This same CDR3 is encoded by further DNA sequences in the sample. The chain uses TRBV29-1 and TRBJ2-7, with TRBD1 as a possible D gene (6 bases). The CDR3 contains 12 residues. Germline loops: CDR1 SQVTM, CDR2 ANQGSEA. V was pared by 7 bases and J by 1 base, with 11 bases between. The CDR3 spells CSARRGSYEQYF. DNA of the CDR3: TGCAGCGCCCGCAGGGGATCCTACGAGCAGTACTTC.

The V call is TRBV5-1, the J call TRBJ1-4; 7 positions match TRBD1. With V trimmed by 4 bases and J by 3 bases, 6 bases remained unmatched. The CDR3 has 15 amino acids. Per the germline V gene, CDR1 is SGHRS and CDR2 is YFSETQ. DNA for the CDR3: TGCGCCAGCAGCCAGGCGACAGGGTCTAATGAAAAACTGTTTTTT. It encodes CASSQATGSNEKLFF.

The chain joins TRBV29-1 to TRBJ1-1; 7 positions agree with TRBD1. The germline V gene encodes CDR1 SQVTM and CDR2 ANQGSEA. V was clipped by 4 bases and J by 10 bases; unmatched bases: 9. The CDR3 contains 12 residues. CDR3 loop: CSVVEGAGRAFF. The CDR3 DNA is TGCAGCGTTGTAGAGGGGGCAGGGAGAGCTTTCTTT.

The chain couples TRBV6-1 to TRBJ2-2; unclear D gene. Germline CDR1 and CDR2: MNHNS and SASEGT. V was trimmed by 7 bases and J by 4 bases, leaving 13 bases between them. The CDR3 is made up of 14 amino acids. CDR3 protein: CASTTVTFTGELFF. As DNA, the CDR3 is TGTGCCAGCACGACCGTGACATTCACCGGGGAGCTGTTTTTT.

This clone was detected a few times. The genes are TRBV19 and TRBJ2-7; TRBD1 matches at 11 bases. CDR3 length: 15 amino acids. V dropped 4 bases and J dropped 6; count of bases not matched to a gene: 8. CDR1 and CDR2 (germline): LNHDA, SQIVND (reference sequence). The CDR3 protein is CASSTLRDRGIEQYF. DNA for the CDR3: TGTGCCAGTAGTACTCTCCGGGACAGGGGGATCGAGCAGTACTTC.